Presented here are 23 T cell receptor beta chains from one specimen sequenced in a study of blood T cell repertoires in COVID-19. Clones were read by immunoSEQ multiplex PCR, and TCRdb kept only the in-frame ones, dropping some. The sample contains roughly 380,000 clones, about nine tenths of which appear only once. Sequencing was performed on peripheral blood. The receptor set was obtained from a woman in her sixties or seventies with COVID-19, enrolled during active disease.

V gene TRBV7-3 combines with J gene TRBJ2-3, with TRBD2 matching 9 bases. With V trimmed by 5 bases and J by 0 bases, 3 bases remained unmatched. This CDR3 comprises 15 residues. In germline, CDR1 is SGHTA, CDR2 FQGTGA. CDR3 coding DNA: TGTGCCAGCAGCCGAGCGGGGGGTAGCACAGATACGCAGTATTTT. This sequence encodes CASSRAGGSTDTQYF.

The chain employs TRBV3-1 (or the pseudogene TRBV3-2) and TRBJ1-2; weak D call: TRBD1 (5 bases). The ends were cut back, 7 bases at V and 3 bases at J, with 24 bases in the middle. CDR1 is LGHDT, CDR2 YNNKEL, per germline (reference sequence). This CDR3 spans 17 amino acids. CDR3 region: CASTPDGGAPSDYGYTF. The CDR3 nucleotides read TGTGCCAGCACTCCAGACGGTGGGGCCCCATCTGACTATGGCTACACCTTC.

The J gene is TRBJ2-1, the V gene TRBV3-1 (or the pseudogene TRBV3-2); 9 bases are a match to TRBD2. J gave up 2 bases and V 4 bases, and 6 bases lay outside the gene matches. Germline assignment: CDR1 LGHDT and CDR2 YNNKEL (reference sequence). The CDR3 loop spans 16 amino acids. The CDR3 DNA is TGTGCCAGCAGCCCAGGAGCGGGGGGCGCCTACAATGAGCAGTTCTTC. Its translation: CASSPGAGGAYNEQFF.

The CDR3 reads CASSLGGRLGPQHF. The CDR3 DNA is TGTGCCAGCAGCTTAGGTGGCCGCCTAGGGCCCCAGCATTTT. The V gene is TRBV7-2, the J gene TRBJ1-5; D not resolved. Germline values: CDR1 SGHTA, CDR2 FQGNSA. The CDR3 totals 14 residues. Trimming took off 1 base at V and 9 bases at J, with 13 bases between the two ends.

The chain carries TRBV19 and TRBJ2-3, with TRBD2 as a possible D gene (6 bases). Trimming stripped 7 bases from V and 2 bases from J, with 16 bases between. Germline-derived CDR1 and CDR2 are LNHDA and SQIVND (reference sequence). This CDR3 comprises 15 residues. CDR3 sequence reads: CASNPGARLTDTQYF. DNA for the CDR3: TGTGCCAGTAACCCGGGAGCGCGGCTCACAGATACGCAGTATTTT.

This CDR3 is CASAGPSADTQYF. CDR3 nucleotides: TGCGCCAGCGCGGGGCCTAGCGCAGATACGCAGTATTTT. The chain employs TRBV4-1 and TRBJ2-3; D perhaps matches TRBD2 (6 bases). V lost 8 bases and J 4 bases, leaving 13 bases between the germline ends. The CDR3 loop spans 13 amino acids. Germline loops: CDR1 MGHRA, CDR2 YSYEKL.

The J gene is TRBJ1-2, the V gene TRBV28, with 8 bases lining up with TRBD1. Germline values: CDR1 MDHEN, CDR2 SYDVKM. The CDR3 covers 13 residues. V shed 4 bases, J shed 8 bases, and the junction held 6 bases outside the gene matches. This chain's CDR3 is CASSSGGGDGYTF. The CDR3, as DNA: TGTGCCAGCAGTTCAGGGGGCGGAGACGGCTACACCTTC.

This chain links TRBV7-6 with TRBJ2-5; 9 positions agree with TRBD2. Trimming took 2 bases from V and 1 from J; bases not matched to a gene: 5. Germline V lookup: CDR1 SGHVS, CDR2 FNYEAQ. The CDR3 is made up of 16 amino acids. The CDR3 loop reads CASSLTAGGSQETQYF. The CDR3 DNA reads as TGTGCCAGCAGCTTAACAGCGGGGGGAAGCCAAGAGACCCAGTACTTC.

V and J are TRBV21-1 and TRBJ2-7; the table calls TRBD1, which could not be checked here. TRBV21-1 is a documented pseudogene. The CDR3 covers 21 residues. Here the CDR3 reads CASSAGQNERSELRGGYEQYF. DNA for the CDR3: TGTGCCAGCAGTGCGGGACAGAATGAGAGATCCGAACTGAGAGGAGGCTACGAGCAGTACTTC.

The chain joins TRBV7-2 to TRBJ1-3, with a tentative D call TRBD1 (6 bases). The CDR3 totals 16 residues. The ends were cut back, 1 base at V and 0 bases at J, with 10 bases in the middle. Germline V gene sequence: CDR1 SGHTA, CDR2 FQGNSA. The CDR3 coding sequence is TGTGCCAGCAGCTTAGGGACAGTCGGCTCTGGAAACACCATATATTTT. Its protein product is CASSLGTVGSGNTIYF.

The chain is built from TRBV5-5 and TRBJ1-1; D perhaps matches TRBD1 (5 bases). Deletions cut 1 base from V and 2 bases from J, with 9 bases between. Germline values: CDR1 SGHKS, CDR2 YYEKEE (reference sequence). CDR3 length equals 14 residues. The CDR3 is CASSLSQGNTEAFF. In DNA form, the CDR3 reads TGTGCCAGCAGCTTGAGCCAGGGAAACACTGAAGCTTTCTTT.

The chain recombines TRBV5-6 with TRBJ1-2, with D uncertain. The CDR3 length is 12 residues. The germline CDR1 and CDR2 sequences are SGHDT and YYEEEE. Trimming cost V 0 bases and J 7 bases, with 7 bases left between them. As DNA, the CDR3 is TGTGCCAGCAGCTTGGAGAGTGCTGGCTACACCTTC. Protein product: CASSLESAGYTF. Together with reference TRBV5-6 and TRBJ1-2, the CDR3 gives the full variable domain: DAGVTQSPTHLIKTRGQQVTLRCSPKSGHDTVSWYQQALGQGPQFIFQYYEEEERQRGNFPDRFSGHQFPNYSSELNVNALLLGDSALYLCASSLESAGYTFGSGTRLTVV.

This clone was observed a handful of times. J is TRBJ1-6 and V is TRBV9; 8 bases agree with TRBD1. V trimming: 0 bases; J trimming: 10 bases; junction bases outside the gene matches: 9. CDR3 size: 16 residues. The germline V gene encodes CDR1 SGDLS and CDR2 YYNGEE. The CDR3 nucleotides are TGTGCCAGCAGCGTAGGCGCAGGACAGGGTTTCTCACCCCTCCACTTT. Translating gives CASSVGAGQGFSPLHF.

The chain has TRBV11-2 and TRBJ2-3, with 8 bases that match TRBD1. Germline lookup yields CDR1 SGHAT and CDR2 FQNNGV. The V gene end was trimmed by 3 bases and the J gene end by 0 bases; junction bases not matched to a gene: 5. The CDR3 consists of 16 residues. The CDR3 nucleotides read TGTGCCAGCAGCTTTACAGGGGGGACTAGCACAGATACGCAGTATTTT. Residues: CASSFTGGTSTDTQYF.

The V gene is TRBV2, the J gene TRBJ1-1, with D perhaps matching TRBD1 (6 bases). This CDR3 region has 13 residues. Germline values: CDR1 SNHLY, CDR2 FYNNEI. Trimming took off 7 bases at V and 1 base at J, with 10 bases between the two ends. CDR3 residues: CASNRVPNTEAFF. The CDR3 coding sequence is TGTGCCAGCAACAGGGTCCCGAACACTGAAGCTTTCTTT.

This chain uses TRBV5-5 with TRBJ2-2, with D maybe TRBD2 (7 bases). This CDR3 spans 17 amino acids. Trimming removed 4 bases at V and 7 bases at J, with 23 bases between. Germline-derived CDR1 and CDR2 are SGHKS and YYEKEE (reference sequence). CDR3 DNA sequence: TGTGCCAGCAGCCCCCTCGGGGGGCAGGTCTGGGGCGGGGAGCTGTTTTTT. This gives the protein CASSPLGGQVWGGELFF.

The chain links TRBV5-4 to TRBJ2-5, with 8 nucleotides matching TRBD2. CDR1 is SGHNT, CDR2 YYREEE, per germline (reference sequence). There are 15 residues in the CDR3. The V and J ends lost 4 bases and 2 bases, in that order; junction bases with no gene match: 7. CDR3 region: CASSRSGVYQETQYF. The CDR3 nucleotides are TGTGCCAGCAGCCGTAGCGGGGTTTATCAAGAGACCCAGTACTTC.

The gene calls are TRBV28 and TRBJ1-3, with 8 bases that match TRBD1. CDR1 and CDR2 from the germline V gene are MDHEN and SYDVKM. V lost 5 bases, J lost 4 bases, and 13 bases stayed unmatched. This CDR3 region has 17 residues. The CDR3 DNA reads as TGTGCCAGCAGTCCGCTCTGGCAGGGGGCGGACGGAAACACCATATATTTT. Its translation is CASSPLWQGADGNTIYF.

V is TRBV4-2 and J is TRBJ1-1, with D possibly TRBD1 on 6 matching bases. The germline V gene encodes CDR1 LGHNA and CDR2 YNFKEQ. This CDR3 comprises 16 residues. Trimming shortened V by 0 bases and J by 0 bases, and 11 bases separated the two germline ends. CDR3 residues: CASSQEGGLVNTEAFF. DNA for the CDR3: TGTGCCAGCAGCCAAGAGGGGGGGCTGGTGAACACTGAAGCTTTCTTT.

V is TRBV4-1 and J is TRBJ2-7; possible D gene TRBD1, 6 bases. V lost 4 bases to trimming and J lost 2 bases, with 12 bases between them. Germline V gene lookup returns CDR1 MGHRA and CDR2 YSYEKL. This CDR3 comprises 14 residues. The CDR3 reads CASSRDTSTYEQYF. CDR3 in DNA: TGCGCCAGCAGCCGGGACACCTCGACCTACGAGCAGTACTTC.

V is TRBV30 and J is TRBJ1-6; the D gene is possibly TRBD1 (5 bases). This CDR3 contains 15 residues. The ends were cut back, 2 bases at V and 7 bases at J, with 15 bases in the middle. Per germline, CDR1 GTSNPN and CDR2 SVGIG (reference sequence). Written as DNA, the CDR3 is TGTGCCTGGAGTAACGTCCAGGGAATAAATTCACCCCTCCACTTT. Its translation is CAWSNVQGINSPLHF.

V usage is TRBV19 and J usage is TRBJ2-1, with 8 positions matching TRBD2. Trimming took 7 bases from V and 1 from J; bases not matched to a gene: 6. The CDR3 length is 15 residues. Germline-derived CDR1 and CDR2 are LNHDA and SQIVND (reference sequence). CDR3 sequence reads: CASNRQRGSYNEQFF. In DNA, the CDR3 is TGTGCCAGTAACCGCCAGCGGGGGTCCTACAATGAGCAGTTCTTC.

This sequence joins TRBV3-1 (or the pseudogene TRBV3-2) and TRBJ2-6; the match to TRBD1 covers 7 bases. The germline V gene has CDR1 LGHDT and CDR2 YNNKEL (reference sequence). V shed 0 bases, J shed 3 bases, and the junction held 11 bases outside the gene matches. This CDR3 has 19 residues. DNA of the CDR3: TGTGCCAGCAGCCAAGATTTGGGCAGGGGGAAGGTTGGGGCCAACGTCCTGACTTTC. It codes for CASSQDLGRGKVGANVLTF.